The 16 T cell receptor beta chains presented below share a single source sample, sequenced in a study of cytomegalovirus exposure and HLA in healthy donors. Profiling relied on immunoSEQ multiplex PCR, and the TCRdb table lists in-frame clones only, not all of them. The table lists 150,000 or so clones, just under 90% of them singletons. The sample consisted of PBMCs. The receptors were sampled from a woman under 40 in good health and CMV-seropositive.

The rearrangement uses TRBV6-1 and TRBJ2-2, with D unclear. The CDR3 is 14 residues long. The ends were cut back, 6 bases at V and 1 base at J, with 9 bases in the middle. Germline-derived CDR1 and CDR2 are MNHNS and SASEGT. CDR3 DNA: TGTGCCAGCAGGGCAGACTGGAACACCGGGGAGCTGTTTTTT. It encodes CASRADWNTGELFF.

The V call is TRBV4-2, the J call TRBJ2-2, with 8 bases aligning to TRBD2. Trimming at V came to 4 bases and at J to 0 bases, leaving 10 bases not matched to a gene. CDR3 length equals 18 residues. CDR1 is LGHNA, CDR2 YNFKEQ, per germline. CDR3 loop: CASSPYTGGVSNTGELFF. CDR3 DNA sequence: TGTGCCAGCAGCCCCTACACGGGGGGGGTGTCGAACACCGGGGAGCTGTTTTTT.

Judged by abundance, this clone is medium-sized. The V gene is TRBV18, the J gene TRBJ2-1; 8 bases match TRBD2. Germline V gene sequence: CDR1 KGHSH, CDR2 LQKENI. V trimming: 2 bases; J trimming: 2 bases; junction bases outside the gene matches: 5. The CDR3 is 16 residues long. The CDR3 coding sequence is TGTGCCAGCTCACCAAGACCGGGACTAGCCTACAATGAGCAGTTCTTC. This gives the protein CASSPRPGLAYNEQFF. The full variable domain, completed using reference TRBV18 and TRBJ2-1, is NAGVMQNPRHLVRRRGQEARLRCSPMKGHSHVYWYRQLPEEGLKFMVYLQKENIIDESGMPKERFSAEFPKEGPSILRIQQVVRGDSAAYFCASSPRPGLAYNEQFFGPGTRLTVL.

The V call is TRBV5-8, the J call TRBJ1-1, with a possible D match to TRBD1 (5 bases). Germline values: CDR1 SGHTS, CDR2 YDEGEE. V lost 2 bases to trimming and J lost 1 base, with 12 bases between them. The CDR3 spans 15 residues. CDR3 in amino acids: CASSFNGQGNTEAFF. The CDR3, as DNA: TGTGCCAGCAGCTTTAACGGTCAGGGGAACACTGAAGCTTTCTTT.

The chain recombines TRBV5-1 with TRBJ1-1; TRBD1 matches 8 bases. Trimming took 4 bases from V and 4 from J; bases not matched to a gene: 18. This CDR3 contains 18 residues. Germline lookup yields CDR1 SGHRS and CDR2 YFSETQ. DNA for the CDR3: TGCGCCAGCAGCCCGGGCGGCAGGGGGCGAGGAAAACCCACTGAAGCTTTCTTT. Translation: CASSPGGRGRGKPTEAFF.

The V call is TRBV28, the J call TRBJ2-7; D perhaps matches TRBD1 (6 bases). CDR1 and CDR2 (germline): MDHEN, SYDVKM. Trimming removed 5 bases from V and 3 bases from J, with 17 bases in between. This CDR3 spans 15 amino acids. This CDR3 is CASSPPGGRGYEQYF. CDR3 nucleotide sequence: TGTGCCAGCAGTCCCCCCGGTGGCAGGGGCTACGAGCAGTACTTC.

The chain links TRBV28 to TRBJ2-1; a possible D gene is TRBD1 (6 bases). The germline CDR1 and CDR2 sequences are MDHEN and SYDVKM. This CDR3 contains 15 residues. V was pared by 1 base and J by 0 bases, with 7 bases between. CDR3 sequence reads: CASSLLDSSYNEQFF. The CDR3, as DNA: TGTGCCAGCAGTTTATTGGACAGCTCCTACAATGAGCAGTTCTTC.

The chain couples TRBV2 to TRBJ2-3, with D unresolved. The CDR3 runs 15 residues. Deletions cut 3 bases from V and 4 bases from J, with 14 bases between. In germline, CDR1 is SNHLY, CDR2 FYNNEI. CDR3 protein: CASSDPVLGPDTQYF. CDR3 in DNA: TGTGCCAGCAGTGATCCCGTCCTGGGCCCAGATACGCAGTATTTT.

The chain is built from TRBV6-5 and TRBJ2-5, with TRBD1 matching 7 bases. The CDR3 loop spans 14 amino acids. The germline V gene encodes CDR1 MNHEY and CDR2 SVGAGI. The trim removed 0 bases at V and 6 bases at J, leaving 4 bases unmatched. As DNA, the CDR3 is TGTGCCAGCAGTTACTCAGGGGGCGCCCAGACCCAGTACTTC. Its translation: CASSYSGGAQTQYF.

The gene calls are TRBV18 and TRBJ2-2, with 8 bases that match TRBD2. Unmatched junction bases numbered 9, after V lost 0 bases and J lost 3 bases. CDR3 length: 18 amino acids. CDR1 KGHSH and CDR2 LQKENI come from the germline V gene. This CDR3 is CASSPPGLVLFHTGELFF. In nucleotides, the CDR3 is TGTGCCAGCTCACCACCGGGACTAGTTCTTTTCCACACCGGGGAGCTGTTTTTT.

The genes are TRBV2 and TRBJ2-5; tentative D call: TRBD1 (5 bases). Germline V gene data show CDR1 as SNHLY and CDR2 as FYNNEI. This CDR3 region has 14 residues. Trimming shortened V by 8 bases and J by 2 bases, and 15 bases separated the two germline ends. The CDR3 sequence: CASRWGSYQETQYF. DNA for the CDR3: TGTGCCAGCCGGTGGGGCTCGTATCAAGAGACCCAGTACTTC.

The chain is built from TRBV7-9 and TRBJ1-3; TRBD1 matches at 10 bases. The CDR3 is 18 amino acids. Germline trimming cut 2 bases from V and 6 bases from J; bases unmatched to any gene: 13. Per the germline V gene, CDR1 is SEHNR and CDR2 is FQNEAQ (reference sequence). The CDR3 loop is CASSLLRTGGTYENTIYF. In nucleotides, the CDR3 is TGTGCCAGCAGCTTACTGCGGACAGGGGGTACCTACGAAAACACCATATATTTT.

The rearrangement links TRBV2 to TRBJ2-1, with TRBD2 as a possible D gene (6 bases). Trimming pared 6 bases from V and 2 bases from J, leaving 14 bases between. The germline CDR1 and CDR2 sequences are SNHLY and FYNNEI. The CDR3 is 15 residues long. The CDR3 sequence is CASSTEQRAYNEQFF. CDR3 nucleotides: TGTGCCAGCAGCACCGAGCAGCGGGCCTACAATGAGCAGTTCTTC.

The rearrangement uses TRBV28 and TRBJ1-1; 9 bases fit TRBD1. With V trimmed by 6 bases and J by 4 bases, 9 bases remained unmatched. CDR1 is MDHEN, CDR2 SYDVKM, per germline. The CDR3 has 15 amino acids. CDR3 coding DNA: TGTGCCAGCAGAGCCGACAGGGGGTCTTTCACTGAAGCTTTCTTT. Amino acid sequence: CASRADRGSFTEAFF. Supplemented by reference TRBV28 and TRBJ1-1, the full variable domain reads DVKVTQSSRYLVKRTGEKVFLECVQDMDHENMFWYRQDPGLGLRLIYFSYDVKMKEKGDIPEGYSVSREKKERFSLILESASTNQTSMYLCASRADRGSFTEAFFGQGTRLTVV.

This clone showed up just once. The gene calls are TRBV5-1 and TRBJ2-3, with TRBD2 matching over 10 bases. The ends lost 2 bases at V and 0 bases at J; junction bases unmatched: 9. Germline CDR1 and CDR2: SGHRS and YFSETQ. The CDR3 is 18 residues long. In DNA form, the CDR3 reads TGCGCCAGCAGCTTTAGCGGGGGGACATTCGCTAGCACAGATACGCAGTATTTT. This encodes CASSFSGGTFASTDTQYF.

The chain has TRBV7-9 and TRBJ1-2; TRBD1 aligns across 9 bases. Trimming cost V 5 bases and J 5 bases; bases outside gene matches: 6. The CDR3 sequence is 14 residues long. Germline V gene data show CDR1 as SEHNR and CDR2 as FQNEAQ (reference sequence). CDR3 region: CASSLTQGAYGYTF. The CDR3, as DNA: TGTGCCAGCAGCCTAACACAGGGGGCGTATGGCTACACCTTC.